This TCR beta chain comes out of a study of CD8+CD57+ T cells in acquired aplastic anemia. Study at large: Sorted CD4+ and CD8+ cells yielded DNA averaging approximately 3 ug.

The CDR3 is made up of 14 amino acids. V lost 4 bases to trimming and J lost 4 bases, with 13 bases between them. In germline, CDR1 is SGHTA, CDR2 FQGNSA. Notes on the study in general: The same twenty-nine CD8+ CDR3 sequences occurred in patients and in controls.

In the case of this clonotype: Its antigen is still unknown.

Investigators profiled TCR beta VDJ and CDR3 from genomic DNA template. MiXCR was run by TCRdb on the reads, yielding one entry per CDR3 protein. The table has approximately 170,000 distinct CDR3 sequences, 50% to 55% seen once; the top ten hold roughly 15%. This chain joins TRBV7-2 and TRBJ1-2; a weak D match, TRBD1 (6 bases). The TCR sequence derives from a human donor in good health, serving as a control. The sequenced sample consisted of sorted CD4+, CD8+, or CD8+CD57+ T cells (not recorded which) from PBMCs. CDR3 in amino acids: CASSYPDSLYGYTF. The CDR3 DNA reads TGTGCCAGCAGCTATCCGGACAGCCTCTATGGCTACACCTTC.